This paragraph reports one TCR beta chain. Its target is unknown. TCRdb's table, derived via immunoSEQ multiplex PCR, lists solely in-frame clones and lacks some. The sample has around 120,000 clones, roughly 84% seen once. This sample is part of a study of T cell responses to AZD1222 COVID-19 vaccine. Across the study: Samples with a second dose at about 4 or about 12 weeks were pooled together. Regarding the study as a whole: Among AZD1222 vaccinees, only five or six were seropositive at baseline. Reportedly, nearly half the spike-specific TCRs target unmutated variant regions. Donors were largely white British and mainly female; clonal diversity was possibly underestimated.

Material: peripheral blood, obtained on day 0 of AZD1222 vaccination. This TCR was sampled from an adult in good health.

The CDR3 loop is CASSQDLGKAFF. The CDR3 nucleotides read TGTGCCAGCAGCCAAGATCTGGGTAAAGCTTTCTTT. This chain uses TRBV3-1 (or the pseudogene TRBV3-2) with TRBJ1-1; D gene uncertain. Germline V lookup: CDR1 LGHDT, CDR2 YNNKEL (reference sequence). Trimming shortened V by 0 bases and J by 9 bases, and 8 bases separated the two germline ends. The CDR3 is made up of 12 amino acids.